Below, one T cell receptor (beta chain) is given with its context. The junction departs from germline at one end; a sequencing error may be responsible. The sample belongs to a study of cytomegalovirus exposure and HLA in healthy donors. This PCR relied on a set of 60 Vbeta primers and 13 Jbeta primers. The method was immunoSEQ multiplex PCR; TCRdb's version includes in-frame clones alone and lacks a portion of them. The table records roughly 110,000 clones, roughly 68% of them present only once. This CDR3 spans 15 amino acids. Germline assignment: CDR1 SNHLY and CDR2 FYNNEI. The chain recombines TRBV2 with TRBJ1-1; 7 nucleotides line up with TRBD1. The receptor was isolated from a woman in her twenties or thirties in good health and CMV-seronegative. Sample: PBMCs. CDR3 in DNA: TGTGCCAGCAGTAGATTGACGACAGGGAACACTGGAGCTTTCTTT. Its protein product is CASSRLTTGNTGAFF.